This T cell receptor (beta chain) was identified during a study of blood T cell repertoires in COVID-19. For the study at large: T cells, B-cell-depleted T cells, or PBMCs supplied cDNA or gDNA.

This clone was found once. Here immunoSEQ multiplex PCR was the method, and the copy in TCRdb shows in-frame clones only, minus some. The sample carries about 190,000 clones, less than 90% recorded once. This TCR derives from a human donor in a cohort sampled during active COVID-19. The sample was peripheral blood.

The CDR3 spells CASKGIWMNTEAFF. Here the CDR3 DNA reads TGTGCCAGTAAGGGGATTTGGATGAACACTGAAGCTTTCTTT. This chain links TRBV19 with TRBJ1-1; D is perhaps TRBD1 (5 bases). Germline CDR1 reads LNHDA; CDR2 reads SQIVND (reference sequence). The V and J ends lost 7 bases and 0 bases respectively, with 12 bases between them. The CDR3 is made up of 14 amino acids. Variable domain in full (rest from reference TRBV19 and TRBJ1-1): DGGITQSPKYLFRKEGQNVTLSCEQNLNHDAMYWYRQDPGQGLRLIYYSQIVNDFQKGDIAEGYSVSREKKESFPLTVTSAQKNPTAFYLCASKGIWMNTEAFFGQGTRLTVV.